Each of the 2 T cell receptor beta chains below was sequenced from the same sample in a study of blood T cell repertoires in COVID-19. Libraries were prepared by immunoSEQ multiplex PCR; TCRdb keeps only in-frame clonotypes and omits some of them. The sample comprises 300,000 to 350,000 clones, approximately 90% of which are singletons, and less than 3.5% rests with the top ten. Sequencing input: peripheral blood. The source is a woman aged 18-29 years who had recovered from COVID-19.

The gene calls are TRBV10-3 and TRBJ2-1; 9 bases match TRBD2. The V and J ends lost 10 bases and 5 bases, in that order; junction bases with no gene match: 12. The CDR3 runs to 15 residues. Per the germline V gene, CDR1 is ENHRY and CDR2 is SYGVKD. CDR3 loop: CATKDSGLAHNEQFF. The CDR3 nucleotides read TGTGCCACCAAGGACTCGGGACTAGCCCACAATGAGCAGTTCTTC.

Ten or more counts support this clone. This chain uses TRBV7-8 with TRBJ2-3; D possibly corresponds to TRBD1 (6 bases). The germline CDR1 and CDR2 sequences are SGHVS and FQNEAQ. The germline V and J ends were trimmed by 0 bases and 4 bases, with 14 bases remaining between them. The CDR3 is 16 amino acids. The CDR3 protein is CASSLADGPGADTQYF. CDR3 in DNA: TGTGCCAGCAGCTTAGCGGACGGACCAGGGGCAGATACGCAGTATTTT.